This T cell receptor beta chain was sequenced for a study of T cells in Graves' hyperthyroidism and ophthalmopathy. This clonotype came up many times. The CDR3 spans 15 residues. The ends lost 5 bases at V and 4 bases at J; junction bases unmatched: 3. Looked up from germline, CDR1 is MNHNS and CDR2 is SASEGT. TCR beta CDR3 region amplification was performed from RNA transcripts. Initially, a first-round RT-PCR of the TCR CDR3 employed the HTBI primer set. TCRdb independently ran MiXCR on the multiplex PCR reads; one entry per CDR3 protein. The sample includes fewer than 400,000 distinct CDR3 sequences, 11% to 15% of them seen just once.

The sequence derives from a man in his fifties with Graves' ophthalmopathy. V usage is TRBV6-1 and J usage is TRBJ2-2; 11 bases fit TRBD2. Sequencing was done on a sample of blood. The CDR3 loop reads CASSQTSGITGELFF. The CDR3 nucleotides read TGTGCCAGCAGTCAGACTAGCGGGATCACCGGGGAGCTGTTTTTT.